Here is one TCR beta chain with its context. Its antigen has not been determined. No qualities accompany the bases; no much larger clone lies one base away. The CDR3 covers 14 residues, taking in both the cysteine and the phenylalanine. The kept DNA is CDR3 alone, 42 bases in frame from the first base. Trimming at the junction amounts to 3 bases on V and 8 bases on J, and the germline ends lie 16 bases apart. As encoded in the germline V gene, CDR1 is MNHNS while CDR2 is SASEGT. The CDR3 regions of human TCRbeta chains were subjected to immunosequencing. In the original analysis: Repertoire TCRs were matched against a reference library of SARS-CoV-2-specific TCRs generated with the MIRA antigen-specificity platform. Breadth was defined as the fraction of unique TCRs that were SARS-CoV-2-associated. Depth was defined as the fraction of total T cells that were SARS-CoV-2-associated. Using the MIRA data, every spike-specific TCR was mapped to the spike region that the TCR reacted to and assigned to either a CD4 or a CD8 class. Log10-transformed breadth and depth values were compared by one-way ANOVA with Sidak's multiple comparisons tests. In its TCRdb copy, this immuneACCESS table keeps in-frame sequences only and misses some clones. Where compared with another copy, unresolved V genes explain less than half of these, and the others have no known cause. V and J calls and clone size are as listed in that table; D and trimming were resolved from the DNA. The sample table lists approximately 180,000 clones, over 80% of them with a count of one. The ten largest clones add up to under 7.5% of the sample.

The sample originates from a study of T cell responses to AZD1222 COVID-19 vaccine (dated by TCRdb to the early 2020s). As for the study more broadly: AZD1222 recipients with second doses at about 4 weeks or about 12 weeks were pooled, because spike-specific TCR depth and breadth did not differ between schedules. TCR sequencing was performed for fewer than 250 trial participants, of whom approximately 200 were given two doses of AZD1222 and around 26 were given two doses of MenACWY control vaccine. Enrollment into the trials was organized by age into subgroups of 18-55, 56-69 and 70-plus years, and those subgroups contained approximately 150, 30 and 60 TCR-sequenced participants, respectively. The research as a whole found: In the small 56-69-year group, the increase in depth fell short of significance, most likely because of low power. No day 14 peak-response samples were available, so repertoires were characterized only after the peak T cell response. CD4 TCRs associated with the vaccine covered the entire spike protein, and the dominant responses were in regions 160-218 and 743-854. Conclusions about previously exposed vaccinees are limited because only 5 or 6 AZD1222 recipients were SARS-CoV-2 seropositive at baseline. Participants were mostly white British, with more females than males. The authors suggested clonal diversity may have been underestimated. Reportedly, almost half of the unique spike-specific TCRs recognized epitopes lying outside the regions that are mutated in the B.1.351 and B.1.1.7 variants. Spike-specific TCR breadth and depth rose significantly after two AZD1222 doses compared with day 0 and with MenACWY recipients.

The time point label of this sample denotes: baseline before first vaccination. The vaccinee samples were drawn from two UK trials, COV001 and COV002, one of which was a single-blind randomized controlled phase 2/3 trial testing AZD1222 (ChAdOx1 nCoV-19) in healthy adults. For TCRbeta chain sequencing, PBMC samples were collected from trial participants at day 0 and at day 28 after the second dose. The V gene is TRBV6-1 and the J gene is TRBJ1-2; a tentative D match to TRBD1 spans 6 bases. This clonotype was obtained from an adult in good health. The source material was peripheral blood, sampled on day 0 of AZD1222 vaccination. The CDR3 is CASSDRGGGYGYTF. The bases read TGTGCCAGCAGTGACCGAGGGGGGGGCTACGGCTACACCTTC.